The T cell receptor beta chain described here comes from a study of T cells in Graves' hyperthyroidism and ophthalmopathy. General observations from the study: Blood also contained most expanded thyroid clonotypes above 0.001.

Participants, patients aged 18 to 65, had newly diagnosed hyperthyroidism with a duration under 2 months. Per germline, CDR1 SGHVS and CDR2 FQNEAQ. V lost 5 bases to trimming and J lost 5 bases, with 13 bases between them. The CDR3 length is 14 residues. Amplified TCR beta CDR3 regions derived from RNA transcripts. The HTBI set primed first-round TCR CDR3 RT-PCR. Via MiXCR, TCRdb re-called the multiplex PCR reads, giving one row per CDR3 protein. The table includes under 350,000 distinct CDR3 sequences, roughly 21% detected once. As for this clonotype: Its antigen is not identified.

The sample was blood. The TCR was taken from a woman aged 45-65 years with Graves' hyperthyroidism. The chain has TRBV7-8 and TRBJ2-1; D is perhaps TRBD1 or TRBD2 (5 bases each). In DNA form, the CDR3 reads TGTGCCAGCAGCCCTCCGTTGGGGGACAATGAGCAGTTCTTC. This gives the protein CASSPPLGDNEQFF.